The 18 T cell receptor beta chains reported below all come from one sample, sequenced in a study of beta chain features in type 1 diabetes. Their specific antigens are unknown. Every bit of the isolated RNA underwent reverse transcription, so sequencing read expressed TCRB transcripts. Only in-frame clones appear in the TCRdb table, and some are missing; sequencing was by immunoSEQ multiplex PCR. The table lists roughly 730,000 clones, about an eighth of them singletons. General study findings and limits: A moderate, significant TCRB CDR3 shortening appeared in type 1 diabetes across four CD4+ subsets.

Specimen: naive CD4+ T cells from blood. The receptor source for this set is a man between 18 and 29 years old with type 1 diabetes.

This clone was seen a single time. This chain links TRBV6-5 with TRBJ1-2; D gene unclear. V was clipped by 0 bases and J by 5 bases, with 13 bases between them. Germline CDR1 and CDR2: MNHEY and SVGAGI. The CDR3 loop spans 15 amino acids. CDR3 nucleotide sequence: TGTGCCAGCAGTTACTCGAGTGATGGGGTATATGGCTACACCTTC. Protein sequence: CASSYSSDGVYGYTF.

This clone was counted between two and nine times. The chain employs TRBV28 and TRBJ1-4, with a tentative D call TRBD1 (5 bases). Trimming left V 2 bases short and J 5 bases short, with 12 bases between. Germline V gene sequence: CDR1 MDHEN, CDR2 SYDVKM. The CDR3 length is 15 residues. CDR3 coding DNA: TGTGCCAGCAGTTTACTGCAGGGAGTCAATGAAAAACTGTTTTTT. This codes for CASSLLQGVNEKLFF.

This clone was detected only a few times. The chain couples TRBV7-6 to TRBJ2-3; TRBD1 matches 7 bases. V trimming: 5 bases; J trimming: 1 base; junction bases outside the gene matches: 3. The CDR3 contains 14 residues. Germline assignment: CDR1 SGHVS and CDR2 FNYEAQ. CDR3 nucleotide sequence: TGTGCCAGCAGCCGACAGGGCCGCACAGATACGCAGTATTTT. Translated, it gives CASSRQGRTDTQYF.

This clone was seen more than once but under ten times. V is TRBV11-2 and J is TRBJ2-7, with a possible D match to TRBD2 (5 bases). The germline CDR1 and CDR2 sequences are SGHAT and FQNNGV. The length of the CDR3 is 13 residues. The germline V and J ends were trimmed by 0 bases and 5 bases, with 8 bases remaining between them. The CDR3 DNA reads TGTGCCAGCAGCTTAGATCGGAGGCACGAGCAGTACTTC. Its protein product is CASSLDRRHEQYF.

J is TRBJ2-6 and V is TRBV15, with TRBD1 matching 8 bases. The CDR3 loop spans 21 amino acids. Losses at the gene ends were 1 base for V and 3 bases for J; bases not matched to a gene: 17. Germline CDR1 LNHNV, CDR2 YYDKDF (reference sequence). The CDR3 sequence: CATSRGPGGKDRAYGANVLTF. CDR3 coding DNA: TGTGCCACCAGCAGAGGCCCCGGTGGTAAGGACAGGGCCTATGGGGCCAACGTCCTGACTTTC.

Only a few counts were recorded for this clone. The V call is TRBV7-2, the J call TRBJ1-6, with D tentatively TRBD1 (6 bases). This CDR3 contains 13 residues. V lost 5 bases to trimming and J lost 9 bases, with 11 bases between them. Germline V CDR1 and CDR2: SGHTA, FQGNSA. In DNA form, the CDR3 reads TGTGCCAGCAGCCGGGGGGGCGGTTCACCCCTCCACTTT. Its translation: CASSRGGGSPLHF. Full variable domain (remainder filled in from reference TRBV7-2 and TRBJ1-6): GAGVSQSPSNKVTEKGKDVELRCDPISGHTALYWYRQSLGQGLEFLIYFQGNSAPDKSGLPSDRFSAERTGGSVSTLTIQRTQQEDSAVYLCASSRGGGSPLHFGNGTRLTVT.

J is TRBJ2-7 and V is TRBV28; 11 bases line up with TRBD1. CDR1 is MDHEN, CDR2 SYDVKM, per germline. Losses at the gene ends were 5 bases for V and 5 bases for J; bases not matched to a gene: 8. The CDR3 contains 15 residues. CDR3 sequence: CASSPGQGAIDEQYF. CDR3 sequence (DNA): TGTGCCAGCAGTCCCGGACAGGGGGCGATCGACGAGCAGTACTTC. The entire variable domain, with the rest obtained from reference TRBV28 and TRBJ2-7, is as follows: DVKVTQSSRYLVKRTGEKVFLECVQDMDHENMFWYRQDPGLGLRLIYFSYDVKMKEKGDIPEGYSVSREKKERFSLILESASTNQTSMYLCASSPGQGAIDEQYFGPGTRLTVT.

The V call is TRBV29-1, the J call TRBJ2-3, with TRBD1 identical over 7 bases. The CDR3 has 13 amino acids. V lost 5 bases, J lost 6 bases, and 8 bases stayed unmatched. Germline loops: CDR1 SQVTM, CDR2 ANQGSEA. CDR3: CSVKGQTLDTQYF. CDR3 DNA sequence: TGCAGCGTTAAGGGACAGACGTTGGATACGCAGTATTTT.

This clone was recorded a few times. The V call is TRBV5-6, the J call TRBJ1-2, with 11 positions matching TRBD1. The germline CDR1 and CDR2 sequences are SGHDT and YYEEEE. This CDR3 has 14 residues. The V gene end was trimmed by 5 bases and the J gene end by 7 bases; junction bases not matched to a gene: 7. DNA of the CDR3: TGTGCCAGCAGTCAGATGGACAGGGGGCCTGGCTACACCTTC. As protein: CASSQMDRGPGYTF. The complete variable domain, with remaining parts taken from reference TRBV5-6 and TRBJ1-2, reads DAGVTQSPTHLIKTRGQQVTLRCSPKSGHDTVSWYQQALGQGPQFIFQYYEEEERQRGNFPDRFSGHQFPNYSSELNVNALLLGDSALYLCASSQMDRGPGYTFGSGTRLTVV.

The CDR3 DNA reads TGTGCCTGGATCGAGCAGACTAACTATGGCTACACCTTC. This sequence encodes CAWIEQTNYGYTF. This chain links TRBV30 with TRBJ1-2; D not certain. Per the germline V gene, CDR1 is GTSNPN and CDR2 is SVGIG (reference sequence). The V end was cut by 4 bases, the J end by 0 bases, with 9 bases between. The CDR3 has 13 residues.

Concerning this clone: At one end, the junction sequence differs from germline, possibly due to a read error. This sequence joins TRBV7-3 and TRBJ2-1; D is unresolved. The CDR3 length is 12 residues. Germline V gene lookup returns CDR1 SGHTA and CDR2 FQGTGA. This CDR3 reads CASSITANEQFF. As DNA, the CDR3 is TGTGCCAGCAGCATAACCGCCAATGAGCAGTTCTTC.

J is TRBJ2-1 and V is TRBV25-1; the D is unclear. Trimming left V 3 bases short and J 8 bases short, with 5 bases between. The germline CDR1 and CDR2 sequences are MGHDK and SYGVNS. This CDR3 comprises 11 residues. Written as DNA, the CDR3 is TGTGCCAGCAGTGATCTGGATGAGCAGTTCTTC. This sequence encodes CASSDLDEQFF.

This clone showed up just a few times. V usage is TRBV7-2 and J usage is TRBJ1-5; D is possibly TRBD1 (5 bases). The V end was cut by 3 bases, the J end by 4 bases, with 7 bases between. CDR3 length equals 13 residues. Germline CDR1 and CDR2: SGHTA and FQGNSA. This CDR3 is CASSLTANQPQHF. In DNA, the CDR3 is TGTGCCAGCAGCTTGACAGCTAATCAGCCCCAGCATTTT.

The J gene is TRBJ1-1, the V gene TRBV14; no clear D gene. Deletions cut 4 bases from V and 1 base from J, with 10 bases between. The CDR3 contains 14 residues. The germline CDR1 and CDR2 sequences are SGHDN and FVKESK. CDR3 region: CASSPQPANTEAFF. In DNA, the CDR3 is TGTGCCAGCAGCCCTCAACCGGCGAACACTGAAGCTTTCTTT.

The chain has TRBV28 and TRBJ2-1; D remains unclear. CDR3 length: 10 residues. In germline, CDR1 is MDHEN, CDR2 SYDVKM. The germline V and J ends were trimmed by 3 bases and 9 bases, with 3 bases remaining between them. The DNA of the CDR3 is TGTGCCAGCAGTTTCGTTGAGCAGTTCTTC. This sequence encodes CASSFVEQFF.

This clone occurred a few times. The V call is TRBV4-1, the J call TRBJ1-1; maybe TRBD1 (5 bases). The CDR3 extends over 14 amino acids. Trimming took 4 bases from V and 6 from J, leaving 15 bases between them. Germline V CDR1 and CDR2: MGHRA, YSYEKL. The CDR3 DNA reads TGCGCCAGCAGCCGTGCAGGGAACGGCGCTGAAGCTTTCTTT. The encoded protein is CASSRAGNGAEAFF.

This clone was seen a few times. The V gene is TRBV5-4, the J gene TRBJ2-5; a weak D match, TRBD2 (6 bases). CDR1 and CDR2 (germline): SGHNT, YYREEE (reference sequence). The CDR3 has 15 amino acids. Trimming took off 1 base at V and 2 bases at J, with 12 bases between the two ends. This CDR3 is CASSLFSGTQETQYF. The CDR3 coding sequence is TGTGCCAGCAGCTTGTTTAGCGGAACTCAAGAGACCCAGTACTTC.

J is TRBJ1-1 and V is TRBV6-4; the D gene is possibly TRBD1 (6 bases). Per germline, CDR1 MRHNA and CDR2 SNTAGT. There are 13 residues in the CDR3. V was cut by 4 bases and J by 4 bases, with 10 bases left in between. Here the CDR3 DNA reads TGTGCCAGCAGTGCTGAGGGGGGCACTGAAGCTTTCTTT. Translating it yields CASSAEGGTEAFF.